Described below is a single T cell receptor (beta chain) sequence and its context. Its antigen is still unknown. This CDR3 region has 13 residues. The germline V and J ends were trimmed by 11 bases and 1 base, with 12 bases remaining between them. The germline V gene encodes CDR1 KGHDR and CDR2 SFDVKD. The data derive from a study of T-cell memory formation after mild COVID-19. General observations from the study: Balance between CD4 and CD8 was seen in clones contracting day 15 to 85, and a CD4+ lean was seen in later expanders.

UMIs and sample barcodes were carried by the TCR alpha and TCR beta cDNA libraries that 5'RACE produced using constant-segment primers. TCRdb processed the 5' RACE reads anew with MiXCR; each CDR3 protein has one entry. The table includes roughly 580,000 distinct CDR3 sequences, approximately 19% detected once. Sequenced material: PBMCs or a T cell subset sorted from them (not recorded which). The chain combines TRBV24-1 with TRBJ2-3; no definite D call. The sequence derives from an adult woman who had mild COVID-19 (a few samples of this study predate the infection). Cell type and time point are not known. CDR3 protein: CAIQGWGTDTQYF. DNA of the CDR3: TGTGCCATTCAAGGTTGGGGCACAGATACGCAGTATTTT.